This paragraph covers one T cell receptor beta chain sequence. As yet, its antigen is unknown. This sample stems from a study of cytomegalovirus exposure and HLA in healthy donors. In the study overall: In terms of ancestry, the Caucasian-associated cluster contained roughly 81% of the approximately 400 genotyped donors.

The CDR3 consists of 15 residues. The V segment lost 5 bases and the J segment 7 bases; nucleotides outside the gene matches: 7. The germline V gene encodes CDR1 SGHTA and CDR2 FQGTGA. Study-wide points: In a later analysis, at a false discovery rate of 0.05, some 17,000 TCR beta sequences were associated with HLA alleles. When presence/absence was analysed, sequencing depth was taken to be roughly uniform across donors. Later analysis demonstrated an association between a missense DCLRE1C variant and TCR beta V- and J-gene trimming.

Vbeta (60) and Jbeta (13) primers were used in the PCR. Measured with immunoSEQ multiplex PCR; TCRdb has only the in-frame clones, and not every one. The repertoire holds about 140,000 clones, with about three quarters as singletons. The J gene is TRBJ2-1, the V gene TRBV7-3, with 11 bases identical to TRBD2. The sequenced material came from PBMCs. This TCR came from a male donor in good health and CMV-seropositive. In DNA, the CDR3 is TGTGCCAGCAGCCGACTAGCGGGACGCCGGAATGAGCAGTTCTTC. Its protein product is CASSRLAGRRNEQFF.